The 2 T cell receptor beta chains below come from one sample, sequenced in a study of blood T cell repertoires in COVID-19. Profiling relied on immunoSEQ multiplex PCR, and the TCRdb table lists in-frame clones only, not all of them. The sample gives 200,000 or so clones, around 81% of which show up once; about 2.3% is in the top ten. The sample consisted of peripheral blood. These TCRs come from a woman aged 60-70 years with acute or convalescent COVID-19.

The chain uses TRBV3-1 (or the pseudogene TRBV3-2) and TRBJ2-5, with 8 nucleotides matching TRBD2. V gave up 4 bases and J gave up 5 bases; unmatched junction bases: 6. CDR1 and CDR2 (germline): LGHDT, YNNKEL (reference sequence). This CDR3 comprises 14 residues. The chain's CDR3 is CASSRGLAWETQYF. Here the CDR3 DNA reads TGTGCCAGCAGCCGTGGACTAGCTTGGGAGACCCAGTACTTC.

V is TRBV4-2 and J is TRBJ2-7; the D gene is possibly TRBD1 (6 bases). The V end lost 2 bases, the J end lost 2 bases, and 13 bases lay between the germline ends. The CDR3 is made up of 15 amino acids. CDR1 is LGHNA and CDR2 is YNFKEQ in the germline V gene. CDR3 in amino acids: CASSQMGAQTYEQYF. DNA of the CDR3: TGTGCCAGCAGCCAAATGGGGGCACAAACCTACGAGCAGTACTTC.